Listed here are 25 T cell receptor beta chains from one sample, sequenced in a study of T-cell reconstitution after alpha-beta-depleted transplantation in children. Preparing the TCRbeta library involved the use of unique molecular identifiers. TCRdb recomputed calls from the PCR reads with MiXCR, one row per CDR3 protein. Seen here are 150,000 to 250,000 distinct CDR3 sequences, approximately 14% observed once, and the top ten hold approximately 13%. The specimen was PBMCs from the stem cell graft donor, collected from the stem cell graft. Every receptor here comes from a human donor who donated a stem cell graft to a child with acute lymphoblastic leukemia.

Many counts were recorded for this clonotype. This chain joins TRBV10-3 and TRBJ1-1; possibly TRBD1 for D (6 bases). Germline CDR1 ENHRY, CDR2 SYGVKD. The CDR3 loop spans 14 amino acids. Trimming took 0 bases from V and 4 from J, leaving 9 bases between them. As DNA, the CDR3 is TGTGCCATCAGTGAGTCCCAGGGGAGCACTGAAGCTTTCTTT. Residues: CAISESQGSTEAFF.

At least ten counts were recorded for this clonotype. This rearrangement joins TRBV12-3 or TRBV12-4 to TRBJ2-5; D unresolved. Trimming removed 6 bases from V and 3 bases from J, with 11 bases in between. CDR3 length: 13 amino acids. The CDR3 bases are TGTGCCAGCAGCCCCCGAAGGGAAGAGACCCAGTACTTC. Its translation: CASSPRREETQYF.

In its sample, this clonotype was seen once. The V call is TRBV12-3 or TRBV12-4, the J call TRBJ2-1, with 9 bases lining up with TRBD2. CDR3 length: 14 residues. Trimming took 6 bases from V and 10 from J; bases not matched to a gene: 10. CDR3 bases: TGTGCCAGCAGGCATAGCGGGAGATCGGAAGAGCAGTTCTTC. Amino acid sequence: CASRHSGRSEEQFF.

At least ten counts were recorded for this clonotype. This rearrangement joins TRBV20-1 to TRBJ2-1; either TRBD1 or TRBD2 may supply D (5 bases each). This CDR3 spans 13 amino acids. Germline CDR1 reads DFQATT; CDR2 reads SNEGSKA (reference sequence). The V end lost 5 bases, the J end lost 7 bases, and 15 bases lay between the germline ends. CDR3 amino acids: CSARTRWGNEQFF. In DNA, the CDR3 is TGCAGTGCTCGGACCCGCTGGGGGAATGAGCAGTTCTTC.

This clonotype was detected only a few times. The V call is TRBV7-9, the J call TRBJ2-7, with 7 bases matching TRBD1. The germline V gene encodes CDR1 SEHNR and CDR2 FQNEAQ (reference sequence). The length of the CDR3 is 12 residues. The V gene end was trimmed by 4 bases and the J gene end by 7 bases; junction bases not matched to a gene: 4. CDR3 loop: CASSWSGQEQYF. The DNA of the CDR3 is TGTGCCAGCAGCTGGTCGGGACAGGAGCAGTACTTC.

There are many counts of this clonotype. The chain links TRBV14 to TRBJ2-5; a weak D match, TRBD1 (6 bases). The CDR3 spans 14 residues. The germline CDR1 and CDR2 sequences are SGHDN and FVKESK. Trimming cost V 0 bases and J 5 bases, with 10 bases left between them. The CDR3, as DNA: TGTGCCAGCAGCCAAGAATGGGGGCTCGAGACCCAGTACTTC. Translation: CASSQEWGLETQYF.

This clonotype was recorded a few times. The gene calls are TRBV19 and TRBJ1-6; tentatively, D is TRBD1 (6 bases). Trimming removed 6 bases from V and 10 bases from J, with 19 bases in between. This CDR3 spans 15 amino acids. Germline V gives CDR1 LNHDA, CDR2 SQIVND (reference sequence). This CDR3 is CASSRDTSYGSPLHF. The CDR3 coding sequence is TGTGCCAGTAGCCGGGACACCTCGTATGGGTCACCCCTCCACTTT. Complete variable domain (other parts from reference TRBV19 and TRBJ1-6): DGGITQSPKYLFRKEGQNVTLSCEQNLNHDAMYWYRQDPGQGLRLIYYSQIVNDFQKGDIAEGYSVSREKKESFPLTVTSAQKNPTAFYLCASSRDTSYGSPLHFGNGTRLTVT.

Only a few counts were recorded for this clonotype. CDR3 DNA: TGTGCCTGGAGCGCTTCTGCCGGGACAGGGGAAGATGGCTACACCTTC. As protein: CAWSASAGTGEDGYTF. The rearrangement uses TRBV30 and TRBJ1-2; 10 bases are a match to TRBD1. With 3 bases clipped from V and 6 bases from J, the junction kept 13 bases outside the gene matches. This CDR3 spans 16 amino acids. Per germline, CDR1 GTSNPN and CDR2 SVGIG (reference sequence).

This clonotype has just a few counts. V gene TRBV20-1 combines with J gene TRBJ1-5, with TRBD1 matching 9 bases. Germline trimming cut 1 base from V and 1 base from J; bases unmatched to any gene: 5. The CDR3 has 16 residues. CDR1 and CDR2 (germline): DFQATT, SNEGSKA (reference sequence). CDR3 region: CSARGTDRGSNQPQHF. Here the CDR3 DNA reads TGCAGTGCTAGAGGGACAGACAGGGGGAGCAATCAGCCCCAGCATTTT.

This clonotype was recorded at least ten times. J is TRBJ2-3 and V is TRBV5-1, with a possible D match to TRBD2 (5 bases). The germline CDR1 and CDR2 sequences are SGHRS and YFSETQ. The CDR3 consists of 16 residues. V was clipped by 3 bases and J by 2 bases, with 16 bases between them. The CDR3 nucleotides are TGCGCCAGCAGCTACTCGACGGGGAGTAACACAGATACGCAGTATTTT. Its protein product is CASSYSTGSNTDTQYF.

On this clonotype itself: The junction and the germline gene differ at one end; a read error may be behind it. The J gene is TRBJ2-1, the V gene TRBV11-2; 14 bases align to TRBD2. Germline V gene lookup returns CDR1 SGHAT and CDR2 FQNNGV. The CDR3 consists of 19 residues. This CDR3 reads CANSLFPGLAGGLNNEQFF. CDR3 nucleotide sequence: TGTGCCAACAGCTTATTCCCAGGACTAGCGGGAGGTCTAAACAATGAGCAGTTCTTC.

The chain recombines TRBV29-1 with TRBJ1-2; a possible D gene is TRBD1 (5 bases). Germline-derived CDR1 and CDR2 are SQVTM and ANQGSEA. The CDR3 runs 12 residues. Between the trimmed V and J ends, which lost 3 bases and 6 bases, there was a span of 11 bases. This chain's CDR3 is CSVDRDLNGYTF. The DNA of the CDR3 is TGCAGCGTTGACAGGGACCTTAATGGCTACACCTTC.

This clonotype was observed many times. V gene TRBV18 combines with J gene TRBJ1-4, with D uncertain. V was trimmed by 1 base and J by 8 bases, leaving 5 bases between them. Germline CDR1 KGHSH, CDR2 LQKENI. The CDR3 contains 12 residues. The CDR3 reads CASSPREEKLFF. DNA for the CDR3: TGTGCCAGCTCACCACGGGAGGAAAAACTGTTTTTT.

This clonotype was counted at least ten times. The CDR3 loop reads CSAPFSGSTDTQYF. The CDR3 DNA sequence: TGCAGTGCTCCGTTCAGCGGGAGCACAGATACGCAGTATTTT. The chain has TRBV20-1 and TRBJ2-3; perhaps TRBD2 as D (6 bases). Germline V CDR1 and CDR2: DFQATT, SNEGSKA (reference sequence). Trimming shortened V by 5 bases and J by 0 bases, and 12 bases separated the two germline ends. CDR3 size: 14 residues.

This clonotype was seen repeatedly, ten times or more. The gene calls are TRBV7-8 and TRBJ2-7, with D possibly being TRBD2 (6 bases). The CDR3 length is 15 residues. Per the germline V gene, CDR1 is SGHVS and CDR2 is FQNEAQ. Trimming stripped 6 bases from V and 1 base from J, with 16 bases between. This CDR3 is CASSHVGLGSYEQYF. CDR3 DNA sequence: TGTGCCAGCAGTCACGTGGGACTGGGTTCCTACGAGCAGTACTTC.

There are a few counts of this clonotype. V and J are TRBV20-1 and TRBJ2-7, with TRBD1 as a possible D gene (5 bases). V lost 1 base, J lost 2 bases, and 15 bases lay in between. Germline V gives CDR1 DFQATT, CDR2 SNEGSKA (reference sequence). The CDR3 runs 15 residues. The CDR3 nucleotides are TGCAGTGCTAGAGTGGACATGACAAAGACCTACGAGCAGTACTTC. Amino acid sequence: CSARVDMTKTYEQYF.

This clonotype was seen repeatedly, ten times or more. The V call is TRBV20-1, the J call TRBJ2-3, with D uncertain. CDR3 length equals 10 residues. Germline values: CDR1 DFQATT, CDR2 SNEGSKA (reference sequence). V lost 5 bases, J lost 13 bases, and 13 bases lay in between. Here the CDR3 reads CSASSGSEYF. CDR3 in DNA: TGCAGTGCTTCGAGTGGCTCCGAGTATTTT.

The J gene is TRBJ2-1, the V gene TRBV5-1; 10 bases fit TRBD2. V gave up 0 bases and J gave up 11 bases; unmatched junction bases: 5. The germline gives CDR1 SGHRS, CDR2 YFSETQ. CDR3 length equals 14 residues. The CDR3 is CASSLVASGSQQFF. CDR3 coding DNA: TGCGCCAGCAGCTTGGTTGCTAGCGGGAGCCAGCAGTTCTTC. The variable domain in full, completed from reference TRBV5-1 and TRBJ2-1, reads KAGVTQTPRYLIKTRGQQVTLSCSPISGHRSVSWYQQTPGQGLQFLFEYFSETQRNKGNFPGRFSGRQFSNSRSEMNVSTLELGDSALYLCASSLVASGSQQFFGPGTRLTVL.

This clonotype was detected only a few times. The V and J genes are TRBV10-1 and TRBJ2-1; TRBD2 matches at 10 bases. The CDR3 is made up of 16 amino acids. Germline loops: CDR1 WNHNN, CDR2 SYGVQD (reference sequence). The trim removed 3 bases at V and 7 bases at J, leaving 9 bases unmatched. CDR3 nucleotide sequence: TGCGCCAGCAGTGAAGTGGCTAGCGGGAGAATGAATGAGCAGTTCTTC. Translation gives CASSEVASGRMNEQFF.

This clonotype was detected ten times or more. The chain joins TRBV7-2 to TRBJ1-2; D is uncertain. Germline CDR1 is SGHTA and CDR2 is FQGNSA. Trimming cost V 6 bases and J 3 bases, with 14 bases left between them. The CDR3 is 14 amino acids. Here the CDR3 DNA reads TGTGCCAGCAGTAAGGACCTCCTCTACTATGGCTACACCTTC. Its translation: CASSKDLLYYGYTF.

This clonotype was detected ten times or more. This chain links TRBV12-3 or TRBV12-4 with TRBJ2-5; D is ambiguous. V shed 5 bases and J shed 0 bases, with 19 bases lying between them. The CDR3 has 17 amino acids. DNA of the CDR3: TGTGCCAGCAGTACCGCCCTAATTTACTCTTACCAAGAGACCCAGTACTTC. Translating it yields CASSTALIYSYQETQYF.

At least ten counts were recorded for this clonotype. CDR3 residues: CSVGPVSEQYF. The CDR3, as DNA: TGCAGCGTTGGTCCCGTTTCCGAGCAGTACTTC. The genes are TRBV29-1 and TRBJ2-7, with no clear D. V lost 4 bases, J lost 6 bases, and 10 bases lay in between. The germline V gene encodes CDR1 SQVTM and CDR2 ANQGSEA. CDR3 length: 11 residues.

Worth noting for this clonotype: The junction does not match germline at one end; this may be a read error. The genes are TRBV4-2 and TRBJ1-2; the match to TRBD1 covers 7 bases. This CDR3 spans 14 amino acids. Germline V gives CDR1 LGHNA, CDR2 YNFKEQ. DNA for the CDR3: TGTGCCGGCAGCCAGTCCGGGACAGTCTATGGCTACACCTTC. Translation gives CAGSQSGTVYGYTF.

At least ten counts were recorded for this clonotype. The CDR3 here is CATWRGFSSYNEQFF. The CDR3 DNA is TGTGCAACCTGGAGGGGGTTTAGCTCCTACAATGAGCAGTTCTTC. The chain links TRBV27 to TRBJ2-1; D may correspond to TRBD1 or TRBD2 (6 bases each). The length of the CDR3 is 15 residues. Germline V gene lookup returns CDR1 MNHEY and CDR2 SMNVEV (reference sequence).

This clonotype occurred a few times. V and J are TRBV24-1 and TRBJ2-3; TRBD2 agrees at 9 bases. CDR1 and CDR2 (germline): KGHDR, SFDVKD. The V and J ends lost 3 bases and 5 bases, in that order; junction bases with no gene match: 17. The CDR3 extends over 19 amino acids. This CDR3 reads CATSDIAGLAGPGGDTQYF. CDR3 coding DNA: TGTGCCACCAGTGATATTGCGGGGCTAGCGGGACCCGGCGGAGATACGCAGTATTTT.